The clone carrying this TCR beta chain was detected only a few times. The data belong to a study of T cells after yellow fever vaccination. Losses at the gene ends were 4 bases for V and 6 bases for J; bases not matched to a gene: 0. Germline CDR1 is SGHVS and CDR2 is FQNEAQ. The CDR3 contains 13 residues. TCRdb re-called the 5' RACE reads with MiXCR, one entry per CDR3 protein. The sample records over 85,000 distinct CDR3 sequences, roughly 8.2% being singletons. The sequences come from CD8+ T cells not binding an NS4B(214-222) dextramer, sorted from PBMCs, collected roughly 14 days after the first yellow fever vaccination. V usage is TRBV7-8 and J usage is TRBJ2-7; 13 bases agree with TRBD2. The TCR originated in a man aged 18 to 35 who received the YFV17D yellow fever vaccine. CDR3: CASSWTSGGEQYV. As DNA, the CDR3 is TGTGCCAGCAGCTGGACTAGCGGGGGCGAGCAGTACGTC.